The rows below give T cell receptor beta chains drawn from one sample of a study of beta chain features in type 1 diabetes. Repertoires were generated with immunoSEQ multiplex PCR, while TCRdb's copy carries only in-frame clones and drops some. Here the sample spans 160,000 or so clones, 8.5% to 10% being singletons. The specimen sequenced was central memory CD4+ T cells from blood. The source of these receptors is a woman in her 30s with type 1 diabetes. Each CDR3 is given with its conserved first and last residue. The D gene is left open where the match is weak. Rows give clone size only sometimes, using once, few, many, or a class for an expanded clone.

TRBJ2-7	TRBV6-1	.	.	CASSRGRSSSEQYF	TGTGCCAGCTCTCGAGGGAGAAGTTCTTCCGAGCAGTACTTC
TRBJ2-3	TRBV7-3	TRBD1	.	CASSRQGDTDTQYF	TGTGCCAGCAGCCGACAGGGCGACACAGATACGCAGTATTTT
TRBJ2-7	TRBV7-2	TRBD2	.	CASSPYTGGTNEQYF	TGTGCCAGCAGCCCTTACACGGGAGGAACCAACGAGCAGTACTTC
TRBJ1-1	TRBV5-4	.	few	CASSLGGRAEAFF	TGTGCCAGCAGCTTGGGAGGGAGGGCTGAAGCTTTCTTT
TRBJ2-4	TRBV4-1	.	once	CASSQDRGRPGENIQYF	TGCGCCAGCAGCCAAGATAGGGGCAGGCCGGGGGAAAACATTCAGTACTTC
TRBJ2-3	TRBV5-1	TRBD2	many	CASSSRTSGYRYAEYF	TGCGCCAGCAGCTCGAGGACTAGCGGGTACAGATACGCTGAGTATTTT
TRBJ1-2	TRBV6-6	TRBD1	.	CASSYSDWTGGGYTF	TGTGCCAGCAGTTACTCGGATTGGACAGGGGGCGGCTACACCTTC
TRBJ1-2	TRBV10-3	TRBD1	.	CAISEGQGNGYTF	TGTGCCATCAGTGAAGGACAGGGGAATGGCTACACCTTC
TRBJ1-2	TRBV7-9	TRBD1	.	CASSPRSDRGGYTF	TGTGCCAGCAGCCCCCGCAGCGACAGGGGAGGCTACACCTTC
TRBJ1-2	TRBV6-5	TRBD1	.	CASSYGQGAVDGYTF	TGTGCCAGCAGTTACGGCCAGGGGGCCGTTGATGGCTACACCTTC
TRBJ2-1	TRBV5-4	TRBD2	few	CASSLALAGDNEQFF	TGTGCCAGCAGCTTGGCCCTAGCGGGGGACAATGAGCAGTTCTTC
TRBJ2-1	TRBV11-2	TRBD2	few	CASSRTRGNNEQFF	TGTGCCAGCAGCCGTACGCGGGGGAACAATGAGCAGTTCTTC
TRBJ2-5	TRBV18	TRBD1	few	CASSRGQGDQETQYF	TGTGCCAGCTCACGAGGACAGGGGGACCAAGAGACCCAGTACTTC
TRBJ2-3	TRBV7-9	.	.	CASSSSGGITDTQYF	TGTGCCAGCAGCTCGAGCGGAGGGATCACAGATACGCAGTATTTT
TRBJ2-6	TRBV2	.	few	CASSQDSGANVLTF	TGTGCCAGCAGTCAGGACTCTGGGGCCAACGTCCTGACTTTC
TRBJ2-3	TRBV5-1	TRBD1	few	CASSSGTGGLSTDTQYF	TGCGCCAGCAGCTCCGGGACAGGGGGTCTGAGCACAGATACGCAGTATTTT
TRBJ2-7	TRBV9	TRBD2	.	CASSVPSDSAGTGYEQYF	TGTGCCAGCAGCGTACCTTCCGACTCAGCGGGAACTGGGTACGAGCAGTACTTC
TRBJ1-1	TRBV11-2	.	many	CASSPRRGTNTEAFF	TGTGCCAGCAGCCCCCGACGCGGCACGAACACTGAAGCTTTCTTT